This T cell receptor beta chain was observed in a study of fetal regulatory T cell absence and autoimmunity (dated by TCRdb to 2017 to 2019). In terms of the full investigation: Exocrine pancreas autoimmunity was seen in the IPEX patients without clinical diabetes.

Overall study results and their limits: The oligoclonal enrichment was taken as support for antigen-driven autoimmunity in the pancreas before birth in IPEX syndrome. Significant oligoclonal enrichment of the TCR compartment was observed in pancreas versus cord blood, with some top clones enriched more than 90-fold. Cord blood and pancreas had broadly similar TRB gene family usage, resembling published neonatal and adult repertoires.

From a lookup of the germline V gene (reference sequence), CDR1 and CDR2 are GTSNPN and SVGIG. At the junction V is shortened by 3 bases and J by 2 bases; bases outside the gene matches: 11. The CDR3 holds 16 amino acids from the cysteine to the phenylalanine. Kept here is only the CDR3 DNA, which spans 48 bases and is read in frame from base 1. Comment on this clone: Its antigen is unknown. No quality values exist for individual bases; no much larger clone is one base distant.

TCRbeta CDR3 regions were amplified and barcoded by two-step multiplex PCR on the immunoSEQ human TCRbeta survey platform. Sequencing of the libraries was done on Illumina instruments, and IgH was sequenced in parallel from the same samples. The paper's data handling went like this. To remove PCR and sequencing errors, raw reads were filtered against the IMGT V, D, J definitions and then binned using a nearest-neighbor algorithm. A clone was defined by an identical nucleotide sequence, and differential abundance between tissues was tested with a Fisher exact test for each clone at a pFDR threshold of p<0.01. Clones whose frequencies were too low for statistical inference were excluded by a minimum inclusion filter of 10 in either sample. The immunoSEQ Analyzer was used for pairwise clonal comparisons, while IMGT tools were used to assess gene family usage. Here the immuneACCESS table is served through TCRdb, limited to in-frame sequences with V and J called. Missing clones are a known gap in these copies; in checked studies unresolved V genes cover under half, and the rest lacks a known reason. For V, J and clone size, that table is used; D and trimming come from the DNA. The sample records some 87,000 clones, about three quarters of which are singletons. Roughly 2% of the sample goes to the ten largest clones.

For repertoire sequencing, genomic DNA was processed from frozen pancreas tissue. Genomic DNA, about 1.9-3.4 ug, was extracted from umbilical cord blood or frozen pancreas using the DNeasy Blood and Tissue Kit. The sequence links TRBV30 to TRBJ2-7; a stretch of 9 junction bases matches TRBD2. Sequences were obtained from pancreas tissue. The sequence was obtained from a male donor with IPEX syndrome. The DNA sequence reads TGTGCCTGGAGCCAGTATAGCGGGAGATCGCCCTACGAGCAGTACTTC. The resulting protein is CAWSQYSGRSPYEQYF.